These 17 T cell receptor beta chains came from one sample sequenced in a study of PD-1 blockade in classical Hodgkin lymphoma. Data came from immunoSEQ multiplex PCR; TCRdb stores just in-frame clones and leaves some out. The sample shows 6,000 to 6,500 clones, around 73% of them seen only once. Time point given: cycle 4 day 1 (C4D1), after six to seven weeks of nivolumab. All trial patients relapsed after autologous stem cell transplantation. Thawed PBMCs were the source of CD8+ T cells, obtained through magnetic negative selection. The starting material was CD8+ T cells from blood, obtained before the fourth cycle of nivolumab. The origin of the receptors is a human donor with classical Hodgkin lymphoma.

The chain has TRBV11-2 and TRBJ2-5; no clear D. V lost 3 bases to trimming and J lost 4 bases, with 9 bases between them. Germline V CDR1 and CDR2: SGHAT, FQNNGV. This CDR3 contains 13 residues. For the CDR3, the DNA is TGTGCCAGCAGCTTCGAGCTTGGAGAGACCCAGTACTTC. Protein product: CASSFELGETQYF. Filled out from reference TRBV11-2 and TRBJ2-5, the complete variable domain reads EAGVAQSPRYKIIEKRQSVAFWCNPISGHATLYWYQQILGQGPKLLIQFQNNGVVDDSQLPKDRFSAERLKGVDSTLKIQPAKLEDSAVYLCASSFELGETQYFGPGTRLLVL.

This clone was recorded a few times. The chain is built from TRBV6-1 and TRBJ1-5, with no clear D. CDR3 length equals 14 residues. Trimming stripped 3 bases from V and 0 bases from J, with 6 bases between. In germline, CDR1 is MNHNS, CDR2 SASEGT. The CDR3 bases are TGTGCCAGCAGTGAGGGATATAGCAATCAGCCCCAGCATTTT. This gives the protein CASSEGYSNQPQHF.

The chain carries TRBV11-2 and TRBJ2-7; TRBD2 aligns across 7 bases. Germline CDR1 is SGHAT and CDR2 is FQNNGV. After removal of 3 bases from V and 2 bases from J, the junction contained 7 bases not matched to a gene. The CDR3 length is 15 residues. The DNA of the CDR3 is TGTGCCAGCAGCTTGAACCCAGGACTAGCCTACGAGCAGTACTTC. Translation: CASSLNPGLAYEQYF.

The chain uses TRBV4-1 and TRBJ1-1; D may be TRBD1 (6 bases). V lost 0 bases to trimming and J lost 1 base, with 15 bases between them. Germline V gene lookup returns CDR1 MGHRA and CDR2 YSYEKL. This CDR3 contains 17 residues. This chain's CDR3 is CASSQDPQGYENTEAFF. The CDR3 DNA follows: TGCGCCAGCAGCCAAGATCCCCAGGGGTACGAGAACACTGAAGCTTTCTTT.

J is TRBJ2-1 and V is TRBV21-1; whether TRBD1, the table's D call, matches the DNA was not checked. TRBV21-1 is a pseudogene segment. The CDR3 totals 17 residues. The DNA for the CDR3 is TGTGCCAGCTCTTTATCGAATTTACAGAGAAGTTACAATGAGCAGTTCTTC. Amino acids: CASSLSNLQRSYNEQFF.

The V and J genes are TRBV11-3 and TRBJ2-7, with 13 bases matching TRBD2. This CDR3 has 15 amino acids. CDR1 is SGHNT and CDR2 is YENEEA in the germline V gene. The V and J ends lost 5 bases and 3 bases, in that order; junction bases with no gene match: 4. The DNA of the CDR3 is TGTGCCAGCAGCCCGTGGACTAGCGGGAGCTACGAGCAGTACTTC. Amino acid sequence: CASSPWTSGSYEQYF.

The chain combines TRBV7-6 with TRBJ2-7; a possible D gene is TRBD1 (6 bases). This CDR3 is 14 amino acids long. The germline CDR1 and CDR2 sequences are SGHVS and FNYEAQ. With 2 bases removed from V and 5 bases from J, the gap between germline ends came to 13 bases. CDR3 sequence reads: CASSLLTGSHEQYF. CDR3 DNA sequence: TGTGCCAGCAGCTTACTTACAGGGTCCCACGAGCAGTACTTC.

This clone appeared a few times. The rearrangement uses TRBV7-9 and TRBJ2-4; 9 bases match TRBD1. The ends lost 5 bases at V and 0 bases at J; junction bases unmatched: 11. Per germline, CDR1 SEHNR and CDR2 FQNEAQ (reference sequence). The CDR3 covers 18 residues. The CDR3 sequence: CASSPGQGPLLAKNIQYF. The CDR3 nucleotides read TGTGCCAGCAGCCCGGGACAGGGACCTTTACTAGCCAAAAACATTCAGTACTTC.

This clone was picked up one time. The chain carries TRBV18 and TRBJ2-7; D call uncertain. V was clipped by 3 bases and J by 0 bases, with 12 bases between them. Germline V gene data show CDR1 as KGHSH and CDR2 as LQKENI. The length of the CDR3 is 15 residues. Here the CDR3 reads CASSPGRRSSYEQYF. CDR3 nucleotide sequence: TGTGCCAGCTCACCGGGCAGGAGAAGCTCCTACGAGCAGTACTTC.

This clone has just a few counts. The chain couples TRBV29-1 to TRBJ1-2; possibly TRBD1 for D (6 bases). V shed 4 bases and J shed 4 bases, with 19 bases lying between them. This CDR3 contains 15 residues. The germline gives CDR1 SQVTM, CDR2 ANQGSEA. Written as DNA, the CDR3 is TGCAGCGTTGTATCCTCGGACAGTCAGGGCTATGGCTACACCTTC. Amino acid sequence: CSVVSSDSQGYGYTF. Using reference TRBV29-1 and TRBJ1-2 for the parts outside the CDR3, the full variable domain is SAVISQKPSRDICQRGTSLTIQCQVDSQVTMMFWYRQQPGQSLTLIATANQGSEATYESGFVIDKFPISRPNLTFSTLTVSNMSPEDSSIYLCSVVSSDSQGYGYTFGSGTRLTVV.

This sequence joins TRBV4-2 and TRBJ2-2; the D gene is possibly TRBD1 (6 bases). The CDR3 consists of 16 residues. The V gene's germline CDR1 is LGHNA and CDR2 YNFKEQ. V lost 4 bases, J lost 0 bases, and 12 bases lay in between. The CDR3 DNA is TGTGCCAGCAGCCGCTTTGGACAGTCGAACACCGGGGAGCTGTTTTTT. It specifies CASSRFGQSNTGELFF.

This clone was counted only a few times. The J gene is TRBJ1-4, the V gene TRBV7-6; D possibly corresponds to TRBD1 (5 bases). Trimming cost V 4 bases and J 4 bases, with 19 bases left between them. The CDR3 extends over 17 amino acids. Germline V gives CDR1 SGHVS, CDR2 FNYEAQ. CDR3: CASSSTWGRPDNEKLFF. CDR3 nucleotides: TGTGCCAGCAGCTCCACGTGGGGCAGGCCGGATAATGAAAAACTGTTTTTT.

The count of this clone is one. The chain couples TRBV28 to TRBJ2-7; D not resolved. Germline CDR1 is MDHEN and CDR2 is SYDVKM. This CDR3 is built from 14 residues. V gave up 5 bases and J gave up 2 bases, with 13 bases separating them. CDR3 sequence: CASSRAGSTYEQYF. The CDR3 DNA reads TGTGCCAGCAGTCGCGCAGGAAGCACCTACGAGCAGTACTTC.

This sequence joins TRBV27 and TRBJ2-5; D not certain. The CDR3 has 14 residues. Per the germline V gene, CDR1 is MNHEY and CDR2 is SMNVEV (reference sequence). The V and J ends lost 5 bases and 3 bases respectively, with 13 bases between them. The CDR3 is CASSPDIHKETQYF. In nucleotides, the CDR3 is TGTGCCAGCAGTCCCGACATTCATAAAGAGACCCAGTACTTC.

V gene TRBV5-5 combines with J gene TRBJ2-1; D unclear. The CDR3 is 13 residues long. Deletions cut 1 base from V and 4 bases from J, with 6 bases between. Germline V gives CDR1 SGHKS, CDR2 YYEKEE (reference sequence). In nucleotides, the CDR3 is TGTGCCAGCAGCTTGTCACAGTACAATGAGCAGTTCTTC. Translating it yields CASSLSQYNEQFF. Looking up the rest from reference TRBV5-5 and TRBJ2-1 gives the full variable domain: DAGVTQSPTHLIKTRGQQVTLRCSPISGHKSVSWYQQVLGQGPQFIFQYYEKEERGRGNFPDRFSARQFPNYSSELNVNALLLGDSALYLCASSLSQYNEQFFGPGTRLTVL.

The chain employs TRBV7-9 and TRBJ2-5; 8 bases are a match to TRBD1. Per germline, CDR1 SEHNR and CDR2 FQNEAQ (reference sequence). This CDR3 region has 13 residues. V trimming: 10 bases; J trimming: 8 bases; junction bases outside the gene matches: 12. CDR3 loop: CATQGQGARTQYF. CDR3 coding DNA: TGTGCCACTCAGGGCCAGGGGGCGCGTACCCAGTACTTC.

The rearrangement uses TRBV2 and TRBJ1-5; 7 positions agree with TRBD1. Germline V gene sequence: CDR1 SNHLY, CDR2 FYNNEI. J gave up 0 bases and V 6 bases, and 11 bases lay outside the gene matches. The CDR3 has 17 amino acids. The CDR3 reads CASSDYRGSYSNQPQHF. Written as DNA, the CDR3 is TGTGCCAGCAGCGATTACAGGGGATCATATAGCAATCAGCCCCAGCATTTT.